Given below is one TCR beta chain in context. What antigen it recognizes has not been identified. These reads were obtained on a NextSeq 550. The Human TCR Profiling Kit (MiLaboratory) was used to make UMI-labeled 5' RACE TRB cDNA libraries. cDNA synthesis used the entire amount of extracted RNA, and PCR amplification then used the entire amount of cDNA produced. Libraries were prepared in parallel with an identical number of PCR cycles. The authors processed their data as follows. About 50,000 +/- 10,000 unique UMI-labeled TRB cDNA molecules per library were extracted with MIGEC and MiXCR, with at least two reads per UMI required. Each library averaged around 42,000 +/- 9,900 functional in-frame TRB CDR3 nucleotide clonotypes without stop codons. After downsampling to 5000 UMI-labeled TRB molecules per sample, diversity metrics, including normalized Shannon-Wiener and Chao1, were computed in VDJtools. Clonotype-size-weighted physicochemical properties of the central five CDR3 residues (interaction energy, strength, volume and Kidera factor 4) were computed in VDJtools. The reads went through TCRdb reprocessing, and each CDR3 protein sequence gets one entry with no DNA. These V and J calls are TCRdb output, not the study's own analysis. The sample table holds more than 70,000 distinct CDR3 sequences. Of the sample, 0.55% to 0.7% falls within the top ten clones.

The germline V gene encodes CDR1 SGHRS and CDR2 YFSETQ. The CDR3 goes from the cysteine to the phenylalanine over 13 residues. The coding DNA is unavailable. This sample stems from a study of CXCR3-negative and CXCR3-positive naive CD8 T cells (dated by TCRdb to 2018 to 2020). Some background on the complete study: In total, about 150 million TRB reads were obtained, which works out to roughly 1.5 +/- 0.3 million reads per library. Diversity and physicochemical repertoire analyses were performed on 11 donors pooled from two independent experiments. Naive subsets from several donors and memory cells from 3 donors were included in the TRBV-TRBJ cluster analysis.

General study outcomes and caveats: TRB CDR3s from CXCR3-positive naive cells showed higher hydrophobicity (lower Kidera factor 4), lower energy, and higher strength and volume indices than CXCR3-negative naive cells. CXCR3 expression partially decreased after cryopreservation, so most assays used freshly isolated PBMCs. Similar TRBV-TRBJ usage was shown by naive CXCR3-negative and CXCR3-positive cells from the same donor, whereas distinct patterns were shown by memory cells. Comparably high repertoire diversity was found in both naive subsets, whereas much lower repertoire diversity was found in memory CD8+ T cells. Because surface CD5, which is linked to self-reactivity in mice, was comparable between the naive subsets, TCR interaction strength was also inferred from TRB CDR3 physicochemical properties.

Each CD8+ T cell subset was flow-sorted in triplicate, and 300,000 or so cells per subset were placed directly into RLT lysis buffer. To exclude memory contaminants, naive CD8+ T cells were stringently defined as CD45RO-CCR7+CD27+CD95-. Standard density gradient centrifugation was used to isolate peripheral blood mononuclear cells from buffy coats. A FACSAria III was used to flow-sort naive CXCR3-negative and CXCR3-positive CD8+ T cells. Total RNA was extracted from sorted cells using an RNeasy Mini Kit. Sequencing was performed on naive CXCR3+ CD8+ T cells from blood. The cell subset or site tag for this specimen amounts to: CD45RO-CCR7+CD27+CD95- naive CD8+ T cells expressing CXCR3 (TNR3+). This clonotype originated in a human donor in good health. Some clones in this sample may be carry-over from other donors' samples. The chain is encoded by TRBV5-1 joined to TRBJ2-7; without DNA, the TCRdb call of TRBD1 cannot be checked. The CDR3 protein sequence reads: CASGATAEDEQYF. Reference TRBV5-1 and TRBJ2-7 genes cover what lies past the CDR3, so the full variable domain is KAGVTQTPRYLIKTRGQQVTLSCSPISGHRSVSWYQQTPGQGLQFLFEYFSETQRNKGNFPGRFSGRQFSNSRSEMNVSTLELGDSALYLCASGATAEDEQYFGPGTRLTVT.